This entry describes one T cell receptor beta chain. Trimming cost V 4 bases and J 9 bases; bases outside gene matches: 5. Per the germline V gene, CDR1 is SSHAT and CDR2 is FNYEAQ (reference sequence). CDR3 length: 13 amino acids. This sample was taken from a study of T cell repertoires in ileal Crohn's disease. Profiling relied on immunoSEQ multiplex PCR, and the TCRdb table lists in-frame clones only, not all of them. Among approximately 15,000 clones listed, roughly 70% were seen once. The sequence came from an adult with Crohn's disease. The sequenced sample was ileal tissue. The chain joins TRBV7-7 to TRBJ2-4; 8 nucleotides agree with TRBD1. CDR3 loop: CASSSDRGSIQYF. The CDR3 DNA is TGTGCCAGCAGCTCCGACAGGGGTAGCATTCAGTACTTC.